These 11 T cell receptor beta chains share one sample of origin, sequenced in a study of blood T cells in healthy people across ages. Primers used in a second PCR of about 6 to 11 cycles were a sample-barcoded 5' primer and a J-beta primer mix. Via MiXCR, TCRdb re-called the 5' RACE reads, giving one row per CDR3 protein. The data show roughly 680,000 distinct CDR3 sequences, 20% to 25% seen once. Sequencing was performed on blood. The receptors come from a man in his sixties or seventies in good health.

CDR3 nucleotide sequence: TGTGCCAGCAGTACAACCCTTTTAGGGCTTGAGCAGTACTTC. This translates into CASSTTLLGLEQYF. J is TRBJ2-7 and V is TRBV6-2 or TRBV6-3; no firm D call. There are 14 residues in the CDR3. Trimming stripped 5 bases from V and 7 bases from J, with 18 bases between. Per germline, CDR1 MNHEY and CDR2 SVGEGT.

The table lists this clonotype with a count of one. The gene calls are TRBV6-1 and TRBJ1-2; 12 nucleotides match TRBD1. V shed 2 bases and J 4 bases; nucleotides not matched to a gene: 5. The length of the CDR3 is 16 residues. The germline V gene has CDR1 MNHNS and CDR2 SASEGT. The CDR3 DNA is TGTGCCAGCAGTGAACCCGGGACAGGGGGCATCTATGGCTACACCTTC. This translates into CASSEPGTGGIYGYTF.

This rearrangement joins TRBV12-3 or TRBV12-4 to TRBJ2-7; 9 nucleotides line up with TRBD2. CDR3 length: 14 amino acids. J gave up 6 bases and V 3 bases, and 6 bases lay outside the gene matches. The CDR3 DNA reads TGTGCCAGCAGTTTTTCAGCGGGAGGTCTCGAGCAGTACTTC. This codes for CASSFSAGGLEQYF.

The chain has TRBV18 and TRBJ2-7; a possible D gene is TRBD1 (6 bases). Between the trimmed V and J ends, which lost 5 bases and 4 bases, there was a span of 18 bases. The CDR3 sequence is 15 residues long. Germline assignment: CDR1 KGHSH and CDR2 LQKENI. The CDR3: CASSGADRTKYEQYF. CDR3 in DNA: TGTGCCAGCTCAGGCGCCGACAGGACGAAATACGAGCAGTACTTC.

In this sample, this clonotype turned up a few times. V is TRBV5-1 and J is TRBJ1-2; 11 positions match TRBD1. Trimming took 2 bases from V and 6 from J; bases not matched to a gene: 6. In germline, CDR1 is SGHRS, CDR2 YFSETQ. The CDR3 runs to 15 residues. The CDR3 nucleotides are TGCGCCAGCAGCTTCGCCGGGACAGGGGGTGATGGCTACACCTTC. It encodes CASSFAGTGGDGYTF.

V gene TRBV7-2 combines with J gene TRBJ2-5; 10 bases match TRBD2. The J call may be mistaken, given a closer DNA end match to TRBJ2-1. The CDR3 loop spans 15 amino acids. Germline values: CDR1 SGHTA, CDR2 FQGNSA. The CDR3 reads CASSSSSGRFNEQFF. CDR3 in DNA: TGTGCCAGCAGTTCCTCTAGCGGGAGATTTAATGAGCAGTTCTTC.

This clonotype was counted a few times. The chain carries TRBV7-2 and TRBJ1-6; D is unclear. The V end lost 1 base, the J end lost 10 bases, and 17 bases lay between the germline ends. Germline V lookup: CDR1 SGHTA, CDR2 FQGNSA. The CDR3 covers 16 residues. This CDR3 is CASSLEGSWQSSPLHF. DNA for the CDR3: TGTGCCAGCAGCTTAGAGGGATCATGGCAAAGCTCACCCCTCCACTTT.

This clonotype has more than one count but fewer than ten. The V gene is TRBV2, the J gene TRBJ2-4; 9 nucleotides agree with TRBD1. This CDR3 is 16 amino acids long. Germline CDR1 is SNHLY and CDR2 is FYNNEI. V lost 2 bases, J lost 4 bases, and 6 bases stayed unmatched. CDR3: CASSEPGQGQKNIQYF. CDR3 coding DNA: TGTGCCAGCAGTGAACCGGGACAGGGCCAGAAAAACATTCAGTACTTC.

This clonotype was observed a few times. The V gene is TRBV7-3, the J gene TRBJ2-1; D is uncertain. The CDR3 runs to 14 residues. V lost 1 base and J lost 5, with 9 bases in between. Germline loops: CDR1 SGHTA, CDR2 FQGTGA. The CDR3 region has the DNA TGTGCCAGCAGCTTAATTCTGGGCCACAATGAGCAGTTCTTC. Residues: CASSLILGHNEQFF.

A single count supports this clonotype. One base away lies a much larger clone, so this may be a sequencing read error. This chain connects TRBV29-1 to TRBJ2-4; 8 nucleotides agree with TRBD2. The CDR3 sequence is 13 residues long. CDR1 SQVTM and CDR2 ANQGSEA come from the germline V gene. V was clipped by 7 bases and J by 4 bases; unmatched bases: 6. In DNA form, the CDR3 reads TGCAGCGGTTGTACTAGCGGTAAAAACATTCAGTACTTC. Residues: CSGCTSGKNIQYF. The whole variable domain, remainder taken from reference TRBV29-1 and TRBJ2-4, is SAVISQKPSRDICQRGTSLTIQCQVDSQVTMMFWYRQQPGQSLTLIATANQGSEATYESGFVIDKFPISRPNLTFSTLTVSNMSPEDSSIYLCSGCTSGKNIQYFGAGTRLSVL.

This chain joins TRBV7-2 and TRBJ1-5; 10 bases fit TRBD1. The J call may not be correct, given that the DNA end is closer to TRBJ2-3. Germline values: CDR1 SGHTA, CDR2 FQGNSA. The CDR3 length is 15 residues. CDR3 amino acids: CASSRGQGVSQPQYF. CDR3 sequence (DNA): TGTGCCAGCAGCCGCGGACAGGGGGTTAGTCAGCCCCAGTATTTT.